Following are 17 T cell receptor beta chains from one sample sequenced in a study of molecular identifiers for immune sequencing clone quantification. TCRdb re-called the PCR reads with MiXCR, one entry per CDR3 protein. The sample holds more than 250,000 distinct CDR3 sequences, about 20% seen once. The sample taken for sequencing was naive CD8+ T cells from blood, with Jurkat cell RNA spiked in. Subset: FACS-sorted CD8+CD4-CCR7+CD45RA+ naive T cells. These receptors came from a human donor in good health. Some libraries in this study had Jurkat cell RNA spiked in.

This clonotype was picked up many times. The CDR3 bases are TGTGCCAGCAGCTTGGGTAGCTTTGCCGGGACTAGCGACTACGAGCAGTACTTC. Translation gives CASSLGSFAGTSDYEQYF. V is TRBV5-6 and J is TRBJ2-7; 10 bases agree with TRBD2. V trimming: 0 bases; J trimming: 3 bases; junction bases outside the gene matches: 12. Germline CDR1 reads SGHDT; CDR2 reads YYEEEE. The CDR3 spans 18 residues.

Comment on this clonotype: With a much larger clone just one base away, this may be a read error. The chain employs TRBV14 and TRBJ1-2, with D unclear. Germline-derived CDR1 and CDR2 are SGHDN and FVKESK. The CDR3 length is 13 residues. CDR3 nucleotide sequence: TGTGCCAGCAGCCAAGTTCTGGGGAATGGCCACACCTTC. Residues: CASSQVLGNGHTF.

The CDR3 nucleotides read TGTGCCAGCAGTTTAATAGCGGGGGACACAGATACGCAGTATTTT. As protein: CASSLIAGDTDTQYF. The rearrangement links TRBV6-2 or TRBV6-3 to TRBJ2-3, with TRBD2 matching 9 bases. The trim removed 4 bases at V and 2 bases at J, leaving 4 bases unmatched. The CDR3 runs to 15 residues. Looked up from germline, CDR1 is MNHEY and CDR2 is SVGEGT.

This clonotype was recorded at least ten times. The V gene is TRBV29-1, the J gene TRBJ2-3, with D perhaps TRBD1 (6 bases). V shed 7 bases and J shed 0 bases, with 14 bases lying between them. CDR1 and CDR2 from the germline V gene are SQVTM and ANQGSEA. The CDR3 runs 14 residues. CDR3 nucleotides: TGCAGCGCACTGGACAGTACTAGCACAGATACGCAGTATTTT. This gives the protein CSALDSTSTDTQYF.

With regard to this clonotype: This could be a read error, since a much larger clone is one nucleotide away. The chain links TRBV20-1 to TRBJ1-1; D is undetermined. V was clipped by 7 bases and J by 7 bases, with 10 bases between them. CDR1 and CDR2 (germline): DFQATT, SNEGSKA (reference sequence). The CDR3 length is 10 residues. CDR3: CSVLRSEAFF. CDR3 DNA: TGCAGTGTTCTTCGCAGTGAAGCTTTCTTT.

This clonotype was seen more than once but under ten times. A read error may be the cause here, since a much bigger clone is one base away. Written as DNA, the CDR3 is TGCAGTGCTAGAATAGGGGGCCCTAGCAATCAGCCCCAGCATTTT. This encodes CSARIGGPSNQPQHF. V is TRBV20-1 and J is TRBJ1-5; TRBD1 matches 7 bases. With V trimmed by 2 bases and J by 0 bases, 4 bases remained unmatched. The CDR3 runs 15 residues. The germline gives CDR1 DFQATT, CDR2 SNEGSKA (reference sequence).

The sample holds many counts of this clonotype. The genes are TRBV29-1 and TRBJ2-1, with no clear D. V was trimmed by 5 bases and J by 1 base, leaving 9 bases between them. Germline V gives CDR1 SQVTM, CDR2 ANQGSEA. CDR3 length: 13 amino acids. This CDR3 is CSVILRSYNEQFF. CDR3 bases: TGCAGCGTTATATTGCGTTCCTACAATGAGCAGTTCTTC.

This rearrangement joins TRBV29-1 to TRBJ2-1; D may correspond to TRBD1 or TRBD2 (5 bases each). The V gene lost 1 base and the J gene lost 3 bases, with 13 bases spanning the gap. Germline assignment: CDR1 SQVTM and CDR2 ANQGSEA. This CDR3 has 15 amino acids. As DNA, the CDR3 is TGCAGCGTTGAAGTTTGGGGGTTAGGCTACAATGAGCAGTTCTTC. Encoded protein: CSVEVWGLGYNEQFF.

In its sample, this clonotype was seen many times. The rearrangement joins TRBV14 to TRBJ1-1; D not certain. Germline V CDR1 and CDR2: SGHDN, FVKESK. The CDR3 runs to 15 residues. V lost 0 bases to trimming and J lost 3 bases, with 11 bases between them. The CDR3 bases are TGTGCCAGCAGCCAAGATTGGGTTATGTACACTGAAGCTTTCTTT. Amino acids: CASSQDWVMYTEAFF.

For this clonotype: A single base separates this from a much larger clone, so it may be a read error. The rearrangement links TRBV19 to TRBJ2-7; 11 bases line up with TRBD2. CDR1 and CDR2 from the germline V gene are LNHDA and SQIVND (reference sequence). The CDR3 is 14 amino acids. In nucleotides, the CDR3 is TGTGCCAGTAGTATTAGCGGGAGGGCCTACGAGCGGTACTTC. It codes for CASSISGRAYERYF. The variable domain in full, completed from reference TRBV19 and TRBJ2-7, reads DGGITQSPKYLFRKEGQNVTLSCEQNLNHDAMYWYRQDPGQGLRLIYYSQIVNDFQKGDIAEGYSVSREKKESFPLTVTSAQKNPTAFYLCASSISGRAYERYFGPGTRLTVT.

The table lists this clonotype with many counts. The J gene is TRBJ2-1, the V gene TRBV4-1, with D possibly matching TRBD2 (6 bases). V gave up 1 base and J gave up 9 bases, with 13 bases separating them. The CDR3 loop spans 14 amino acids. The germline CDR1 and CDR2 sequences are MGHRA and YSYEKL. CDR3 residues: CASSQGLALGEQFF. The CDR3 region has the DNA TGCGCCAGCAGCCAAGGTCTAGCGCTGGGTGAGCAGTTCTTC.

In this sample, this clonotype turned up once. This sequence may be a read error, since a much larger clone differs from it by one base. Because it lacks the conserved phenylalanine or tryptophan at the end, this CDR3 is likely a read error. This chain joins TRBV4-3 and TRBJ2-3, with D unresolved. The germline gives CDR1 LGHNA, CDR2 YSLEER. The V end lost 8 bases, the J end lost 2 bases, and 17 bases lay between the germline ends. The length of the CDR3 is 15 residues. The CDR3 DNA reads as TGCGCCAGCTCGCTTAAGTTAGGGAACACAGATACGCAGTATTCT. Amino acid sequence: CASSLKLGNTDTQYS.

The V and J genes are TRBV9 and TRBJ2-1; 9 positions agree with TRBD2. Germline CDR1 is SGDLS and CDR2 is YYNGEE. Trimming cost V 3 bases and J 8 bases; bases outside gene matches: 9. The CDR3 is made up of 15 amino acids. The CDR3 is CASSAKGLASDEQFF. The CDR3 DNA is TGTGCCAGCAGCGCCAAGGGACTAGCCAGCGATGAGCAGTTCTTC.

With respect to this clonotype: A much larger clone differs from this one at a single base, so this may be a read error. The gene calls are TRBV5-3 and TRBJ2-6, with D perhaps TRBD1 (6 bases). TRBV5-3 is classed as an ORF, of uncertain function. This CDR3 has 19 residues. The ends were cut back, 8 bases at V and 0 bases at J, with 24 bases in the middle. The CDR3 DNA follows: TGTGCCAGCAACCAAGCCCCAGGGACACTCAACTCTGGGGCCAACGTCCTGACTTTC. Translation: CASNQAPGTLNSGANVLTF.

This clonotype has just a few counts. V is TRBV2 and J is TRBJ1-1; D is unclear. The germline V and J ends were trimmed by 4 bases and 1 base, with 7 bases remaining between them. The germline V gene encodes CDR1 SNHLY and CDR2 FYNNEI. The CDR3 length is 13 residues. In DNA, the CDR3 is TGTGCCAGCAGTGTGTCGGGGAACACTGAAGCTTTCTTT. It yields the protein CASSVSGNTEAFF.

This clonotype was recorded at least ten times. V gene TRBV7-9 combines with J gene TRBJ2-5, with 7 bases fitting TRBD1. Germline CDR1 is SEHNR and CDR2 is FQNEAQ (reference sequence). V was clipped by 1 base and J by 1 base; unmatched bases: 12. The CDR3 sequence is 18 residues long. CDR3 nucleotide sequence: TGTGCCAGCAGCTTAGAGGTTTTGCCCGGGACAGCCCAAGAGACCCAGTACTTC. As protein: CASSLEVLPGTAQETQYF.

In its sample, this clonotype was seen a few times. This rearrangement joins TRBV19 to TRBJ1-1; D perhaps matches TRBD1 (5 bases). Trimming pared 0 bases from V and 2 bases from J, leaving 10 bases between. Germline values: CDR1 LNHDA, CDR2 SQIVND (reference sequence). The CDR3 contains 15 residues. CDR3 nucleotides: TGTGCCAGTAGTATAGATGTGGGACTTAACACTGAAGCTTTCTTT. Its protein product is CASSIDVGLNTEAFF.